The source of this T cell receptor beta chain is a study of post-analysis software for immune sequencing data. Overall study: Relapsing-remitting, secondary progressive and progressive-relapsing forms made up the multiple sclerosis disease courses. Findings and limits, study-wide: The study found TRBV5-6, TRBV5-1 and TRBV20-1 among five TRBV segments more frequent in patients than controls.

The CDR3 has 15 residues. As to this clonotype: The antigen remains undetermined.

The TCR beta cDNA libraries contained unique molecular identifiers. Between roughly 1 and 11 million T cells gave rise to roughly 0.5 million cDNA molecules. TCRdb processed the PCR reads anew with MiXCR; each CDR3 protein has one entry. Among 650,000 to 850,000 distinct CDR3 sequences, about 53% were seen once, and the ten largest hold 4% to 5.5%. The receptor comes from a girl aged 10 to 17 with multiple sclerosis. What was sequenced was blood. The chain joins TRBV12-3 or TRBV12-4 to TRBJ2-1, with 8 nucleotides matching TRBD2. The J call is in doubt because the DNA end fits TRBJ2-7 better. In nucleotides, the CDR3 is TGTGCCAGCAGTTTCTGGGCGGGGGGCTACAATGAGCAGTACTTC. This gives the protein CASSFWAGGYNEQYF.